This T cell receptor (beta chain) comes out of a study of T cell responses to AZD1222 COVID-19 vaccine. This CDR3 comprises 14 residues. Germline values: CDR1 MNHEY, CDR2 SMNVEV (reference sequence). Trimming at V came to 6 bases and at J to 8 bases, leaving 9 bases not matched to a gene. The data were produced by immunoSEQ multiplex PCR, yet TCRdb's version contains in-frame clones alone and is incomplete. This sample has approximately 300,000 clones, with roughly 93% found just once. This receptor was obtained from an adult who received the AZD1222 COVID-19 vaccine. This chain uses TRBV27 with TRBJ1-4; 7 bases line up with TRBD1. The starting material was peripheral blood, obtained 28 days after the second AZD1222 dose. In nucleotides, the CDR3 is TGTGCCAGCAGCAACAGGGGCCCGGGGGAAAAACTGTTTTTT. This translates into CASSNRGPGEKLFF.